The rows below give T cell receptor beta chains drawn from one sample of a study of CD8 T cells in Susac syndrome. TCRdb ran MiXCR on the immunoSEQ multiplex PCR reads and lists one entry per CDR3 protein. The sample holds over 150,000 distinct CDR3 sequences, approximately 93% seen once. The sample consisted of CD4+ T cells from PBMCs. These receptors were taken from a human donor with multiple sclerosis. Each CDR3 is given with its conserved first and last residue. The D gene is left open where the match is weak. Clone size is shown for a subset of rows, as once, few, many or a class of expanded clone.

J: TRBJ2-3
V: TRBV2
size: NA
D: NA
CDR3: CASSERPYSTDTQYF
DNA: TGTGCCAGCAGTGAAAGGCCGTATAGCACAGATACGCAGTATTTT

J: TRBJ2-6
V: TRBV7-2
size: once
D: NA
CDR3: CASSTGPFTGANVLTF
DNA: TGTGCCAGCAGCACGGGACCTTTTACTGGGGCCAACGTCCTGACTTTC

J: TRBJ1-5
V: TRBV12-3/TRBV12-4
size: NA
D: TRBD1
CDR3: CASSLTGQGLMGNQPQHF
DNA: TGTGCCAGCAGTTTGACGGGACAGGGATTAATGGGAAATCAGCCCCAGCATTTT

J: TRBJ2-5
V: TRBV6-2/TRBV6-3
size: NA
D: NA
CDR3: CASVDPEETQYF
DNA: TGTGCCAGCGTCGATCCGGAGGAGACCCAGTACTTC

J: TRBJ1-5
V: TRBV12-3/TRBV12-4
size: NA
D: NA
CDR3: CASSRIGQAQHF
DNA: TGTGCCAGCAGTCGAATCGGCCAGGCGCAGCATTTT

J: TRBJ2-7
V: TRBV18
size: NA
D: NA
CDR3: CASSPTELRAEQYF
DNA: TGTGCCAGCTCACCGACGGAGTTGCGGGCCGAGCAGTACTTC

J: TRBJ1-6
V: TRBV28
size: NA
D: NA
CDR3: CASSFRGYDSPLHF
DNA: TGTGCCAGCAGTTTTCGGGGGTATGATTCACCCCTCCACTTT

J: TRBJ2-5
V: TRBV5-1
size: NA
D: TRBD2
CDR3: CASSLASGTRQETQYF
DNA: TGCGCCAGCAGCTTGGCGTCTGGGACTAGGCAAGAGACCCAGTACTTC

J: TRBJ1-1
V: TRBV6-2/TRBV6-3
size: NA
D: NA
CDR3: CASTPRGGNSEAFF
DNA: TGTGCCAGCACCCCCCGGGGGGGGAATTCTGAAGCTTTCTTT

J: TRBJ1-1
V: TRBV29-1
size: few
D: NA
CDR3: CSVAGRLNTEAFF
DNA: TGCAGCGTTGCGGGACGGTTGAACACTGAAGCTTTCTTT

J: TRBJ1-2
V: TRBV19
size: NA
D: NA
CDR3: CASSTDWGGNGYTF
DNA: TGTGCCAGTAGTACCGACTGGGGAGGTAATGGCTACACCTTC

J: TRBJ2-1
V: TRBV5-1
size: NA
D: NA
CDR3: CASSATGWGANYNEQFF
DNA: TGCGCCAGCAGTGCCACTGGGTGGGGGGCGAACTACAATGAGCAGTTCTTC

J: TRBJ1-5
V: TRBV19
size: once
D: TRBD1
CDR3: CASSDRDRGGQPQHF
DNA: TGTGCCAGTAGCGACCGGGACAGGGGAGGACAGCCCCAGCATTTT

J: TRBJ1-2
V: TRBV3-1
size: NA
D: NA
CDR3: CASSSNYGRHANYGYTF
DNA: TGTGCCAGCAGCTCCAACTATGGCAGACATGCAAACTATGGTTACACCTTC

J: TRBJ1-2
V: TRBV9
size: once
D: TRBD1
CDR3: CASSEFLLDREGGYGYTF
DNA: TGTGCCAGCAGCGAGTTTTTATTGGACAGGGAGGGTGGCTATGGCTACACCTTC

J: TRBJ2-3
V: TRBV20-1
size: NA
D: TRBD2
CDR3: CSASRAGVVNTQYF
DNA: TGCAGTGCTAGTCGGGCGGGGGTCGTAAATACGCAGTATTTT

J: TRBJ2-3
V: TRBV27
size: NA
D: NA
CDR3: CASSLSGGVTQYF
DNA: TGTGCCAGCAGTTTATCAGGGGGGGTCACGCAGTATTTT

J: TRBJ2-7
V: TRBV5-1
size: NA
D: TRBD2
CDR3: CASSLQTGTRASYEQYF
DNA: TGCGCCAGCAGCTTGCAAACCGGGACTAGAGCATCCTACGAGCAGTACTTC

J: TRBJ1-2
V: TRBV9
size: NA
D: NA
CDR3: CASSAYGENYGYTF
DNA: TGTGCCAGCAGCGCCTATGGGGAAAACTATGGCTACACCTTC

J: TRBJ1-1
V: TRBV29-1
size: NA
D: NA
CDR3: CSVAFQGAGSEAFF
DNA: TGCAGCGTTGCCTTTCAGGGAGCAGGATCTGAAGCTTTCTTT

J: TRBJ1-2
V: TRBV6-5
size: NA
D: NA
CDR3: CASSSRESEHYGYTF
DNA: TGTGCCAGCAGCTCACGGGAGAGCGAGCACTATGGCTACACCTTC

J: TRBJ2-5
V: TRBV4-1
size: NA
D: NA
CDR3: CASSQGFGGLLQETQYF
DNA: TGCGCCAGCAGCCAAGGTTTTGGGGGCCTACTCCAAGAGACCCAGTACTTC

J: TRBJ2-7
V: TRBV6-5
size: NA
D: TRBD1
CDR3: CASSYSGDRGHEQYF
DNA: TGTGCCAGCAGTTACTCCGGGGACAGGGGGCACGAGCAGTACTTC

J: TRBJ2-5
V: TRBV9
size: NA
D: TRBD1
CDR3: CASSPMDRVSETQYF
DNA: TGTGCCAGCAGCCCCATGGACAGGGTTAGTGAGACCCAGTACTTC

J: TRBJ2-7
V: TRBV27
size: NA
D: TRBD2
CDR3: CASSLQGTSGVFSYEQYF
DNA: TGTGCCAGCAGTTTACAGGGGACTAGCGGGGTATTCTCCTACGAGCAGTACTTC

J: TRBJ2-5
V: TRBV12-3/TRBV12-4
size: NA
D: NA
CDR3: CASSFTGGVETQYF
DNA: TGTGCCAGCAGTTTCACAGGGGGGGTAGAGACCCAGTACTTC

J: TRBJ1-2
V: TRBV20-1
size: NA
D: TRBD1
CDR3: CSASKQGNYGYTF
DNA: TGCAGTGCTAGCAAACAGGGGAACTATGGCTACACCTTC

J: TRBJ2-2
V: TRBV2
size: NA
D: NA
CDR3: CASSEHQTHRGYGELFF
DNA: TGTGCCAGCAGTGAACATCAGACACACCGGGGTTACGGGGAGCTGTTTTTT

J: TRBJ2-5
V: TRBV20-1
size: NA
D: NA
CDR3: CSAGMETQYF
DNA: TGCAGTGCAGGGATGGAGACCCAGTACTTC